Listed below are T cell receptor beta chains from one sample, sequenced in a study of graft-versus-host responses after intestinal transplantation. Profiling relied on immunoSEQ multiplex PCR, and the TCRdb table lists in-frame clones only, not all of them. The data contain about 120,000 clones, roughly 95% of them singletons. These receptors are not linked to any known antigen. The sample was unstimulated CD8+ T cells sorted from spleen or lymph node cells, taken before intestinal transplant. The receptors were sampled from a human donor who received an intestinal transplant. The CDR3 runs from the conserved cysteine through the conserved F or W. The order of the fields is CDR3 DNA, CDR3 protein, D gene, CDR3 length, J gene, clone size, V gene. D genes are given only for firm matches. Part of the rows lack a size; the others show once, few, many or a class for expanded clones.

cdr3_nt: TGTGCCAGCAGCTTAGACGGGAGTTGGGAGCAGTACTTC
cdr3_aa: CASSLDGSWEQYF
d_call: .
cdr3_length: 13
j_call: TRBJ2-7
clone_size: once
v_call: TRBV7-2

cdr3_nt: TGTGCCAGCATGAGACTAGCGGGACTTAACACCGGGGAGCTGTTTTTT
cdr3_aa: CASMRLAGLNTGELFF
d_call: TRBD2
cdr3_length: 16
j_call: TRBJ2-2
clone_size: .
v_call: TRBV5-4

cdr3_nt: TGTGCCAGCAGCTTAGTGCAGTTCACCGGGGAGCTGTTTTTT
cdr3_aa: CASSLVQFTGELFF
d_call: .
cdr3_length: 14
j_call: TRBJ2-2
clone_size: .
v_call: TRBV7-9

cdr3_nt: TGCAGCGTTCAACAGGATCTCAACACTGAAGCTTTCTTT
cdr3_aa: CSVQQDLNTEAFF
d_call: .
cdr3_length: 13
j_call: TRBJ1-1
clone_size: .
v_call: TRBV29-1

cdr3_nt: TGTGCCATCAGAGCCGGTGGGGACTCCTACAATGAGCAGTTCTTC
cdr3_aa: CAIRAGGDSYNEQFF
d_call: .
cdr3_length: 15
j_call: TRBJ2-1
clone_size: .
v_call: TRBV10-3

cdr3_nt: TGTGCCAGCAGCTTAAGTAACACAGATACGCAGTATTTT
cdr3_aa: CASSLSNTDTQYF
d_call: .
cdr3_length: 13
j_call: TRBJ2-3
clone_size: once
v_call: TRBV13

cdr3_nt: TGCGCCAGCAGCTGGACAGCCCAAGAGACCCAGTACTTC
cdr3_aa: CASSWTAQETQYF
d_call: .
cdr3_length: 13
j_call: TRBJ2-5
clone_size: .
v_call: TRBV5-1

cdr3_nt: TGTGCCAGCAGCAACCCGGGACACCCCTCAGTGCGGACAGATACGCAGTATTTT
cdr3_aa: CASSNPGHPSVRTDTQYF
d_call: .
cdr3_length: 18
j_call: TRBJ2-3
clone_size: .
v_call: TRBV5-5

cdr3_nt: TGTGCCAGCAACCCGCCCCCGGGACAGCCCGGGTATGAGCAGTTCTTC
cdr3_aa: CASNPPPGQPGYEQFF
d_call: TRBD1
cdr3_length: 16
j_call: TRBJ2-1
clone_size: .
v_call: TRBV28

cdr3_nt: TGCGCCAGCAGCCTTGGGACAGCGGGGGATGGCTACACCTTC
cdr3_aa: CASSLGTAGDGYTF
d_call: TRBD1
cdr3_length: 14
j_call: TRBJ1-2
clone_size: .
v_call: TRBV4-1

cdr3_nt: TGTGCCTGGACCGGCGGACGCACAGATACGCAGTATTTT
cdr3_aa: CAWTGGRTDTQYF
d_call: .
cdr3_length: 13
j_call: TRBJ2-3
clone_size: .
v_call: TRBV30

cdr3_nt: TGTGCCATCAAGTCGGGGGGGACTAGCGGGACCATAAGTTCAACCTACAATGAGCAGTTCTTC
cdr3_aa: CAIKSGGTSGTISSTYNEQFF
d_call: TRBD2
cdr3_length: 21
j_call: TRBJ2-1
clone_size: .
v_call: TRBV10-3

cdr3_nt: TGCGCCAGCAGCCGTAATGAAATAGCGGGAGGAAGAAATGAGCAGTTCTTC
cdr3_aa: CASSRNEIAGGRNEQFF
d_call: TRBD2
cdr3_length: 17
j_call: TRBJ2-1
clone_size: .
v_call: TRBV5-1

cdr3_nt: TGTGCCATCGGAGAGGCCGACAATGAGCAGTTCTTC
cdr3_aa: CAIGEADNEQFF
d_call: .
cdr3_length: 12
j_call: TRBJ2-1
clone_size: .
v_call: TRBV10-3

cdr3_nt: TGTGCCAGCAGTTCGAGGGGCTCCTACGAGCAGTACTTC
cdr3_aa: CASSSRGSYEQYF
d_call: .
cdr3_length: 13
j_call: TRBJ2-7
clone_size: .
v_call: TRBV27

cdr3_nt: TGCGCCAGCAGCTTGGGGCTAGCGGGGGTGTACAATGAGCAGTTCTTC
cdr3_aa: CASSLGLAGVYNEQFF
d_call: TRBD2
cdr3_length: 16
j_call: TRBJ2-1
clone_size: .
v_call: TRBV5-1

cdr3_nt: TGTGCCAGCAGCTTGACAGGAGAAGCTTTCTTT
cdr3_aa: CASSLTGEAFF
d_call: .
cdr3_length: 11
j_call: TRBJ1-1
clone_size: .
v_call: TRBV5-5

cdr3_nt: TGTGCCAGCAGGGAGGGTTACACTGAAGCTTTCTTT
cdr3_aa: CASREGYTEAFF
d_call: .
cdr3_length: 12
j_call: TRBJ1-1
clone_size: .
v_call: TRBV2

cdr3_nt: TGTGCCAGCAGCCAAGGGCCTCTGGGGAATTCACCCCTCCACTTT
cdr3_aa: CASSQGPLGNSPLHF
d_call: .
cdr3_length: 15
j_call: TRBJ1-6
clone_size: .
v_call: TRBV4-2

cdr3_nt: TGCGCCAGCAGCTTGCTTGTACCGGGAGCGCAGTATTTT
cdr3_aa: CASSLLVPGAQYF
d_call: .
cdr3_length: 13
j_call: TRBJ2-3
clone_size: .
v_call: TRBV5-1

cdr3_nt: TGTGCCAGCAGCTCTCCCTCGGGCGCTGGAAACACCATATATTTT
cdr3_aa: CASSSPSGAGNTIYF
d_call: .
cdr3_length: 15
j_call: TRBJ1-3
clone_size: .
v_call: TRBV7-9

cdr3_nt: TGTGCCAGCAGGGCGACAGGGGCCAACGTCCTGACTTTC
cdr3_aa: CASRATGANVLTF
d_call: .
cdr3_length: 13
j_call: TRBJ2-6
clone_size: .
v_call: TRBV6-1

cdr3_nt: TGCGCCAGCGCAGGATCAGGGACTGAAGCTTTCTTT
cdr3_aa: CASAGSGTEAFF
d_call: .
cdr3_length: 12
j_call: TRBJ1-1
clone_size: .
v_call: TRBV5-1

cdr3_nt: TGTGCCAGCAGTGATGAACAGGTTCCCGGGGAGCTGTTTTTT
cdr3_aa: CASSDEQVPGELFF
d_call: .
cdr3_length: 14
j_call: TRBJ2-2
clone_size: .
v_call: TRBV27

cdr3_nt: TGCGCCGCCGAGCGTGGGACCGGGGAGCTGTTTTTT
cdr3_aa: CAAERGTGELFF
d_call: .
cdr3_length: 12
j_call: TRBJ2-2
clone_size: .
v_call: TRBV4-1

cdr3_nt: TGTGCCAGCAGCTTATGGGATAGCACAGATACGCAGTATTTT
cdr3_aa: CASSLWDSTDTQYF
d_call: .
cdr3_length: 14
j_call: TRBJ2-3
clone_size: .
v_call: TRBV7-9

cdr3_nt: TGTGCCAGCAGCTTAGGGTTCGGGGGAGGGGCCAAAAACATTCAGTACTTC
cdr3_aa: CASSLGFGGGAKNIQYF
d_call: TRBD2
cdr3_length: 17
j_call: TRBJ2-4
clone_size: .
v_call: TRBV11-2

cdr3_nt: TGTGCCAGTAGTCTTTTGGGTCCGAACACTGAAGCTTTCTTT
cdr3_aa: CASSLLGPNTEAFF
d_call: .
cdr3_length: 14
j_call: TRBJ1-1
clone_size: .
v_call: TRBV19

cdr3_nt: TGTGCCAGCAGCGTAGGAGACAGCTACGAGCAGTACTTC
cdr3_aa: CASSVGDSYEQYF
d_call: .
cdr3_length: 13
j_call: TRBJ2-7
clone_size: .
v_call: TRBV9

cdr3_nt: TGTGCCAGCAGTGGACCTAGCGGGAGTGTAGTTTACTTTGAGCAGTTCTTC
cdr3_aa: CASSGPSGSVVYFEQFF
d_call: TRBD2
cdr3_length: 17
j_call: TRBJ2-1
clone_size: .
v_call: TRBV27

cdr3_nt: TGTGCCAGCAGCGTAGTAGGTCGGAGGGCAGATACGCAGTATTTT
cdr3_aa: CASSVVGRRADTQYF
d_call: .
cdr3_length: 15
j_call: TRBJ2-3
clone_size: .
v_call: TRBV9

cdr3_nt: TGTGCCAGCAGTCGGAACTGGGATGGCAATCAGCCCCAGCATTTT
cdr3_aa: CASSRNWDGNQPQHF
d_call: .
cdr3_length: 15
j_call: TRBJ1-5
clone_size: .
v_call: TRBV2

cdr3_nt: TGCGCCAGCAGTTCCGGGCCATCTGTTCCGCGGCAGTACTTC
cdr3_aa: CASSSGPSVPRQYF
d_call: .
cdr3_length: 14
j_call: TRBJ2-5
clone_size: .
v_call: TRBV4-1

cdr3_nt: TGTGCCAGCTCTCTCGGGATGAACGAGCAGTACTTC
cdr3_aa: CASSLGMNEQYF
d_call: .
cdr3_length: 12
j_call: TRBJ2-7
clone_size: .
v_call: TRBV25-1

cdr3_nt: TGTGCCAGCAGCCTACTGGGGGGGTTAGATGAAAAACTGTTTTTT
cdr3_aa: CASSLLGGLDEKLFF
d_call: .
cdr3_length: 15
j_call: TRBJ1-4
clone_size: once
v_call: TRBV6-1

cdr3_nt: TGTGCCAGCAGCTTAACACTCGGGGCTTTGTTTTCCTACGAGCAGTACTTC
cdr3_aa: CASSLTLGALFSYEQYF
d_call: .
cdr3_length: 17
j_call: TRBJ2-7
clone_size: .
v_call: TRBV11-2

cdr3_nt: TGCGCCAGCAGCTTTAAAGGGTTCCCCTACGAGCAGTACTTC
cdr3_aa: CASSFKGFPYEQYF
d_call: .
cdr3_length: 14
j_call: TRBJ2-7
clone_size: .
v_call: TRBV5-1

cdr3_nt: TGTGCCACCCGGGACAGCTCCTACGAGCAGTACTTC
cdr3_aa: CATRDSSYEQYF
d_call: TRBD1
cdr3_length: 12
j_call: TRBJ2-7
clone_size: once
v_call: TRBV6-5

cdr3_nt: TGTGCCAGCGGATGGCAGGTCTACGAGCAGTACTTC
cdr3_aa: CASGWQVYEQYF
d_call: .
cdr3_length: 12
j_call: TRBJ2-7
clone_size: .
v_call: TRBV27

cdr3_nt: TGTGCCAGCAGCTCCAATGGACTAGCGGGTGGAGACAATGAGCAGTTCTTC
cdr3_aa: CASSSNGLAGGDNEQFF
d_call: TRBD2
cdr3_length: 17
j_call: TRBJ2-1
clone_size: .
v_call: TRBV11-2

cdr3_nt: TGTGCCAGCAGACCCGATTTCGGGACAGATAATGAAAAACTGTTTTTT
cdr3_aa: CASRPDFGTDNEKLFF
d_call: TRBD1
cdr3_length: 16
j_call: TRBJ1-4
clone_size: .
v_call: TRBV27

cdr3_nt: TGTGCCAGCAGTGGAAGCAGCCAGAACACTGAAGCTTTCTTT
cdr3_aa: CASSGSSQNTEAFF
d_call: .
cdr3_length: 14
j_call: TRBJ1-1
clone_size: .
v_call: TRBV7-8

cdr3_nt: TGTGCCAGCAGTTTTCAGGTAGTGAGTTCACCCCTCCACTTT
cdr3_aa: CASSFQVVSSPLHF
d_call: .
cdr3_length: 14
j_call: TRBJ1-6
clone_size: .
v_call: TRBV28

cdr3_nt: TGTGCCAGCAGTAGCGGGGGTAGCGTCCACACAGATACGCAGTATTTT
cdr3_aa: CASSSGGSVHTDTQYF
d_call: TRBD2
cdr3_length: 16
j_call: TRBJ2-3
clone_size: .
v_call: TRBV7-9

cdr3_nt: TGTGCCAGCTCACCTAGCAGGACTAGCGGCACTGGGGAGACCCAGTACTTC
cdr3_aa: CASSPSRTSGTGETQYF
d_call: TRBD2
cdr3_length: 17
j_call: TRBJ2-5
clone_size: .
v_call: TRBV18

cdr3_nt: TGTGGCACCAGGGGGGGCACTGAAGCTTTCTTT
cdr3_aa: CGTRGGTEAFF
d_call: TRBD1
cdr3_length: 11
j_call: TRBJ1-1
clone_size: .
v_call: TRBV19

cdr3_nt: TGTGCCAGCAGCCGCTCTTTACGACTAGCGGGAGGAAGAAATGAGCAGTTCTTC
cdr3_aa: CASSRSLRLAGGRNEQFF
d_call: TRBD2
cdr3_length: 18
j_call: TRBJ2-1
clone_size: .
v_call: TRBV13

cdr3_nt: TGTGCCAGCAGCTTCCGGGACAGCGACGAGCAGTACTTC
cdr3_aa: CASSFRDSDEQYF
d_call: TRBD1
cdr3_length: 13
j_call: TRBJ2-7
clone_size: .
v_call: TRBV13

cdr3_nt: TGTGCCAGCAGCGGTGGGACAGGCAGCACAGATACGCAGTATTTT
cdr3_aa: CASSGGTGSTDTQYF
d_call: TRBD1
cdr3_length: 15
j_call: TRBJ2-3
clone_size: .
v_call: TRBV5-4

cdr3_nt: TGCGCCAGCAGCCAACTGGGTCGGCCACCTCTCTCCTACGAGCAGTACTTC
cdr3_aa: CASSQLGRPPLSYEQYF
d_call: .
cdr3_length: 17
j_call: TRBJ2-7
clone_size: .
v_call: TRBV4-1